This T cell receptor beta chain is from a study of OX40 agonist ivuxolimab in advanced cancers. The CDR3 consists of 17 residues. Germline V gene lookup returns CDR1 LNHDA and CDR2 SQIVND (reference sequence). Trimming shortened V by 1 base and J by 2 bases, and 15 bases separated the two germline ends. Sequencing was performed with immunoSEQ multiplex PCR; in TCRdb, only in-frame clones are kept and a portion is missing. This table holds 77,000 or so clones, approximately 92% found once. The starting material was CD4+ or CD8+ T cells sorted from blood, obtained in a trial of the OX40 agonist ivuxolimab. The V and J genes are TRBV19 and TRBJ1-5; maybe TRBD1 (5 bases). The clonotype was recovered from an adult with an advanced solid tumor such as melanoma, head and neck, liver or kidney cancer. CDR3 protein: CASSIGARGQGNQPQHF. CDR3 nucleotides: TGTGCCAGTAGTATAGGGGCAAGGGGCCAGGGCAATCAGCCCCAGCATTTT. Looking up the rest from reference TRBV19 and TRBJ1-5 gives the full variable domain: DGGITQSPKYLFRKEGQNVTLSCEQNLNHDAMYWYRQDPGQGLRLIYYSQIVNDFQKGDIAEGYSVSREKKESFPLTVTSAQKNPTAFYLCASSIGARGQGNQPQHFGDGTRLSIL.